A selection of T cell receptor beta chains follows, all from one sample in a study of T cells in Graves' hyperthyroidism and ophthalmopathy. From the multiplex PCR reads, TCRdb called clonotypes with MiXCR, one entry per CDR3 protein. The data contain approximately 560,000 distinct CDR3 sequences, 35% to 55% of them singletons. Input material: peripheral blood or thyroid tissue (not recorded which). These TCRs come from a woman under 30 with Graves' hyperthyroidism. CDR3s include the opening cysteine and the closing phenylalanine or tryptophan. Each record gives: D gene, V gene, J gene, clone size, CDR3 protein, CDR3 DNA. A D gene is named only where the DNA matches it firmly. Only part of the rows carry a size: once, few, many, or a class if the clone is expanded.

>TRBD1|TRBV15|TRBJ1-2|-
CATSRGGTGGPSYGYTF
TGTGCCACCAGCAGAGGCGGGACAGGGGGCCCTTCCTATGGCTACACCTTC
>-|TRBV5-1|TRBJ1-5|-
CASSLDAVSGQPQHF
TGCGCCAGCAGCTTGGACGCCGTCTCGGGCCAGCCCCAGCATTTT
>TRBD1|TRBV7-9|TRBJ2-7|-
CASRETGTYEQYF
TGTGCCAGCAGAGAGACAGGGACCTACGAGCAGTACTTC
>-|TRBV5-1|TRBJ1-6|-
CANSLRTLGSPLHF
TGCGCCAACAGCTTGAGAACATTAGGTTCACCCCTCCACTTT
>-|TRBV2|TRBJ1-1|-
CAGAGNTEAFF
TGTGCCGGCGCGGGTAACACTGAAGCTTTCTTT
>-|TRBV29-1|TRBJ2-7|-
CSVLASAPFF
TGCAGCGTCCTGGCTAGCGCCCCCTTCTTC
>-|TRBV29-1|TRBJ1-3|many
CSVEDGPNTIYF
TGCAGCGTTGAAGATGGACCAAACACCATATATTTT
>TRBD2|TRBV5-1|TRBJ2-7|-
CASSLTSGTREQYF
TGCGCCAGCAGCTTGACTAGCGGGACCAGGGAGCAGTACTTC
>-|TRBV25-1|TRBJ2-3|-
CASSEPSTNTQYF
TGTGCCAGCAGCGAGCCGAGCACAAATACGCAGTATTTT
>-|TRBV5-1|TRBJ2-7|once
CASSLVDLFYEQYF
TGCGCCAGCAGCTTGGTAGATCTATTTTACGAGCAGTACTTC
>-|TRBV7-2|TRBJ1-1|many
CASREGPTEAFF
TGTGCCTCTCGGGAGGGACCCACTGAAGCTTTCTTT
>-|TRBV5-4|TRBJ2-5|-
CASSRNRESTQYF
TGTGCCAGCAGTCGGAACCGCGAATCGACCCAGTACTTC
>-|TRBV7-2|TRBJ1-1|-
CASSSTRGGHTEAFF
TGTGCCAGCAGCTCCACCCGTGGGGGGCACACTGAAGCTTTCTTT
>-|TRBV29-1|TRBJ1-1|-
CSVSTGRSGGTEAFF
TGCAGTGTCAGCACAGGGCGGTCGGGGGGCACTGAAGCTTTCTTT
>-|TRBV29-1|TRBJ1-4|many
CSAGGSATNEKLFF
TGCAGCGCCGGAGGGAGTGCAACTAATGAAAAACTGTTTTTT
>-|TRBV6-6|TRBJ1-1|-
CASSQQDNTEAFF
TGTGCCAGCAGTCAACAGGACAACACTGAAGCTTTCTTT
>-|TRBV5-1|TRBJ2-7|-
CASSLILAGEQYF
TGCGCCAGCAGCTTGATCCTAGCCGGAGAGCAGTACTTC
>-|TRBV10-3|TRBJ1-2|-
CASSSYYDYTF
TGTGCCAGCAGTTCGTATTATGACTACACCTTC
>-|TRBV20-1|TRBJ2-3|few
CSARWGTDTQYF
TGCAGTGCTAGGTGGGGCACAGATACGCAGTATTTT
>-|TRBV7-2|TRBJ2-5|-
CASSPWTAQETQYF
TGTGCCAGCAGCCCTTGGACAGCTCAAGAGACCCAGTACTTC
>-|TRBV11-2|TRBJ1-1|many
CASSTVDTEAFF
TGTGCCAGCAGCACCGTAGACACTGAAGCTTTCTTT
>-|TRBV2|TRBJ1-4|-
CTSRGGPPEKLFF
TGTACCAGCAGAGGGGGGCCTCCTGAAAAACTGTTTTTT
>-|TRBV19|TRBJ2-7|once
CASSQGPSLDEQYF
TGCGCCAGCAGCCAAGGGCCCTCCCTGGACGAGCAGTACTTC
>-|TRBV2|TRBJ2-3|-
CASSEAGEGSTDTQYF
TGTGCCAGCAGTGAAGCGGGAGAGGGGAGCACAGATACGCAGTATTTT
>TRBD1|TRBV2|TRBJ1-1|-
CASGDREGTEAFF
TGTGCCAGCGGGGACAGGGAGGGGACTGAAGCTTTCTTT
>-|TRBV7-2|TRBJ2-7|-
CASSLGRGLWYEQYF
TGTGCCAGCAGCTTAGGTCGGGGGCTCTGGTACGAGCAGTACTTC
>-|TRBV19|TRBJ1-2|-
CASSTLYRDKGGYTF
TGTGCCAGTAGTACCTTATACAGGGATAAGGGCGGCTACACCTTC